Presented here are 13 T cell receptor beta chains from one specimen sequenced in a study of T cell responses to AZD1222 COVID-19 vaccine. Data came from immunoSEQ multiplex PCR; TCRdb stores just in-frame clones and leaves some out. The sample has over 75,000 clones, around nine tenths seen once. Source: peripheral blood, taken on day 0 of AZD1222 vaccination. The receptors stem from an adult in good health.

Written as DNA, the CDR3 is TGTGCCAGCAGTCGACTCGTAGCCAAAAACATTCAGTACTTC. It specifies CASSRLVAKNIQYF. V usage is TRBV2 and J usage is TRBJ2-4; unclear D gene. Germline V lookup: CDR1 SNHLY, CDR2 FYNNEI. V shed 5 bases and J shed 0 bases, with 8 bases lying between them. The CDR3 has 14 residues.

V is TRBV6-6 and J is TRBJ1-6; D call uncertain. Deletions cut 8 bases from V and 7 bases from J, with 18 bases between. Per the germline V gene, CDR1 is MNHNY and CDR2 is SVGAGI (reference sequence). The CDR3 is made up of 15 amino acids. CDR3 bases: TGTGCCAGCGTGGGTGCTATTTCGTCAAATTCACCCCTCCACTTT. It codes for CASVGAISSNSPLHF.

The chain links TRBV18 to TRBJ1-3; D remains unclear. V lost 6 bases and J lost 0, with 12 bases in between. This CDR3 region has 15 residues. Germline loops: CDR1 KGHSH, CDR2 LQKENI. CDR3: CASSAYRDSGNTIYF. DNA for the CDR3: TGTGCCAGCTCGGCCTACAGAGACTCTGGAAACACCATATATTTT.

The rearrangement links TRBV27 to TRBJ2-7; TRBD2 matches at 7 bases. In germline, CDR1 is MNHEY, CDR2 SMNVEV (reference sequence). The CDR3 is made up of 14 amino acids. The ends lost 7 bases at V and 0 bases at J; junction bases unmatched: 6. The CDR3 nucleotides are TGTGCCAGCAAAGGGCGGGGGAGCTCCTACGAGCAGTACTTC. Translated, it gives CASKGRGSSYEQYF.

This clone occurred a few times. The chain employs TRBV5-1 and TRBJ2-2; D is unresolved. The ends were cut back, 1 base at V and 3 bases at J, with 10 bases in the middle. The CDR3 runs to 15 residues. CDR1 and CDR2 from the germline V gene are SGHRS and YFSETQ. The CDR3 nucleotides are TGCGCCAGCAGCTTGCTCCAGGTGGACACCGGGGAGCTGTTTTTT. Translated, it gives CASSLLQVDTGELFF.

This clone appeared a single time. CDR3 in DNA: TGTGCCAGCAGTTACGCAGGCAGGGGAGAGACCCAGTACTTC. This encodes CASSYAGRGETQYF. The genes are TRBV6-5 and TRBJ2-5; D may be TRBD1 (6 bases). Germline CDR1 reads MNHEY; CDR2 reads SVGAGI. The CDR3 spans 14 residues. Trimming took 2 bases from V and 4 from J, leaving 11 bases between them.

The V gene is TRBV18, the J gene TRBJ2-6; no definite D call. The germline V gene encodes CDR1 KGHSH and CDR2 LQKENI. This CDR3 has 15 residues. V was trimmed by 4 bases and J by 0 bases, leaving 7 bases between them. As DNA, the CDR3 is TGTGCCAGCTCACGCTTAAGCTCTGGGGCCAACGTCCTGACTTTC. It codes for CASSRLSSGANVLTF.

The chain joins TRBV19 to TRBJ1-1, with 7 bases identical to TRBD1. Germline V gives CDR1 LNHDA, CDR2 SQIVND (reference sequence). CDR3 length equals 14 residues. Germline trimming cut 6 bases from V and 4 bases from J; bases unmatched to any gene: 8. The CDR3 loop reads CASSPQGMGTEAFF. The CDR3 bases are TGTGCCAGTAGCCCACAGGGGATGGGCACTGAAGCTTTCTTT.

This chain connects TRBV6-1 to TRBJ1-3; D is uncertain. Per germline, CDR1 MNHNS and CDR2 SASEGT. The CDR3 is 14 residues long. V was shortened by 2 bases and J by 0 bases, with 5 bases between the two germline ends. CDR3 residues: CASSEKVSGNTIYF. In DNA form, the CDR3 reads TGTGCCAGCAGTGAAAAAGTCTCTGGAAACACCATATATTTT.

The chain carries TRBV28 and TRBJ2-5; the D call may be TRBD1 or TRBD2 (5 bases each). This CDR3 region has 13 residues. The V and J ends lost 3 bases and 4 bases respectively, with 9 bases between them. CDR1 is MDHEN, CDR2 SYDVKM, per germline. The CDR3 spells CASSFGGSETQYF. In DNA form, the CDR3 reads TGTGCCAGCAGTTTTGGGGGATCAGAGACCCAGTACTTC.

The V and J genes are TRBV12-3 or TRBV12-4 and TRBJ1-5; the D gene is possibly TRBD1 (6 bases). The CDR3 extends over 13 amino acids. V was pared by 7 bases and J by 0 bases, with 7 bases between. The CDR3 is CASKDSSNQPQHF. CDR3 in DNA: TGTGCCAGCAAGGACAGTAGCAATCAGCCCCAGCATTTT.

This clone was seen more than once but under ten times. The rearrangement joins TRBV5-1 to TRBJ1-1, with D unresolved. The CDR3 is 14 residues long. Germline CDR1 is SGHRS and CDR2 is YFSETQ. V dropped 1 base and J dropped 0 bases, with 7 bases sitting between them. This CDR3 is CASSLTLMNTEAFF. Here the CDR3 DNA reads TGCGCCAGCAGCTTGACACTAATGAACACTGAAGCTTTCTTT.

V and J are TRBV28 and TRBJ1-5, with 10 bases aligning to TRBD1. Germline trimming cut 3 bases from V and 7 bases from J; bases unmatched to any gene: 6. Germline CDR1 reads MDHEN; CDR2 reads SYDVKM. The CDR3 covers 15 residues. The CDR3 loop is CASSFHGDRGQPQHF. CDR3 DNA sequence: TGTGCCAGCAGTTTCCACGGGGACAGGGGACAGCCCCAGCATTTT.